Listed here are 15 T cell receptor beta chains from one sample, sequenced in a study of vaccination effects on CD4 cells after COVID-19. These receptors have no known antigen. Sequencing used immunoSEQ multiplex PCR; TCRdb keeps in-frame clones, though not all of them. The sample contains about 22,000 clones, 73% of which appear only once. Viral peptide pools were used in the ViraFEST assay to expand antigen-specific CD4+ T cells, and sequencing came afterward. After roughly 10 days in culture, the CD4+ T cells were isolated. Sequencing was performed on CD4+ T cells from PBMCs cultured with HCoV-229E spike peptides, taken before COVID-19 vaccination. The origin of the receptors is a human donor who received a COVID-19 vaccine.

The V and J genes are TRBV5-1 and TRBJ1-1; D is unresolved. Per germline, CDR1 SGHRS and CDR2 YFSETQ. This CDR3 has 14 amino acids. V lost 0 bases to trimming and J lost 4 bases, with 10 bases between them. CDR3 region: CASSLAKGGTEAFF. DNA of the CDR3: TGCGCCAGCAGCTTGGCCAAGGGTGGCACTGAAGCTTTCTTT.

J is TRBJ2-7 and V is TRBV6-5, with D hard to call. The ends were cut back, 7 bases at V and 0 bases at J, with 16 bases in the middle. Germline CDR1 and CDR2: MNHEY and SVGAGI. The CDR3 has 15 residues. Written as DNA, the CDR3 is TGTGCCAGCACCACGGGTGGGATAAGCTCCTACGAGCAGTACTTC. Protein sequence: CASTTGGISSYEQYF.

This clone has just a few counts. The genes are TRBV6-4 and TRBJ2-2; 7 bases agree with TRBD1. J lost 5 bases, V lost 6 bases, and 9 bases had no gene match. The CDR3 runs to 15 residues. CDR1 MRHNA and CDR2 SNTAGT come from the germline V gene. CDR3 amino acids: CASRIGQGETGELFF. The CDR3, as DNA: TGTGCCAGCAGGATCGGGCAGGGGGAAACCGGGGAGCTGTTTTTT.

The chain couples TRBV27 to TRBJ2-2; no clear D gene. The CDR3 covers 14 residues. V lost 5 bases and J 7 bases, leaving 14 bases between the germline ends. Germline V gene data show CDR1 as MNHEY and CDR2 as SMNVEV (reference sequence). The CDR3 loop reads CASSPSQIVGELFF. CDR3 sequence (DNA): TGTGCCAGCAGTCCCTCGCAGATCGTCGGGGAGCTGTTTTTT.

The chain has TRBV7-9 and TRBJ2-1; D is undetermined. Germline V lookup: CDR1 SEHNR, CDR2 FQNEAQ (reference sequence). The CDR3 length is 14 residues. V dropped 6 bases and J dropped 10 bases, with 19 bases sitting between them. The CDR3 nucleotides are TGTGCCAGCAGTTTACTACTCGCTATCGGGGAGCAGTTCTTC. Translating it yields CASSLLLAIGEQFF.

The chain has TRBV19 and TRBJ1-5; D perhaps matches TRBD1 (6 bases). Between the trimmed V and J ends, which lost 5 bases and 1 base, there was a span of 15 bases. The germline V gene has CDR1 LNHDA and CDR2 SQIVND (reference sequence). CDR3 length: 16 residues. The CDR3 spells CASSLQGEGSNQPQHF. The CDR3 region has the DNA TGTGCCAGTAGTCTACAGGGAGAGGGGAGCAATCAGCCCCAGCATTTT.

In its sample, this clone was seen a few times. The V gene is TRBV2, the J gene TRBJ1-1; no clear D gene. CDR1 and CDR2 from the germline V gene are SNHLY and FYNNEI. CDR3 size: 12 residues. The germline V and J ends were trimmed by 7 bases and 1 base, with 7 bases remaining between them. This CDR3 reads CASNRQNTEAFF. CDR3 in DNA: TGTGCCAGCAATCGCCAGAACACTGAAGCTTTCTTT. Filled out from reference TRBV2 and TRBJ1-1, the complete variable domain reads EPEVTQTPSHQVTQMGQEVILRCVPISNHLYFYWYRQILGQKVEFLVSFYNNEISEKSEIFDDQFSVERPDGSNFTLKIRSTKLEDSAMYFCASNRQNTEAFFGQGTRLTVV.

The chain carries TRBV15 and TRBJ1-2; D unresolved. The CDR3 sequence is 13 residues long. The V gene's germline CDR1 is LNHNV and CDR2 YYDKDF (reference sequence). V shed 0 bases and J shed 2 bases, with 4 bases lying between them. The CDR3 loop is CATSRDMNYGYTF. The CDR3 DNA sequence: TGTGCCACCAGCAGAGACATGAACTATGGCTACACCTTC.

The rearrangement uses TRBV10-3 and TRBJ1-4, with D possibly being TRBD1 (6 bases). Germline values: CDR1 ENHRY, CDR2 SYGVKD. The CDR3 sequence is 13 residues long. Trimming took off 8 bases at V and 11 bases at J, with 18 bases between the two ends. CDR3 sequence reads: CAIRDKGGGKLFF. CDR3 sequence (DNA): TGTGCCATCCGGGACAAAGGGGGTGGTAAACTGTTTTTT.

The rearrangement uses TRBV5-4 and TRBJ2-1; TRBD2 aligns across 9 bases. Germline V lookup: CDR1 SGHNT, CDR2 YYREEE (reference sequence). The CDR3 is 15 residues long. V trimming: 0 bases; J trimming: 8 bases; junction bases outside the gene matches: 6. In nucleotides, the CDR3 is TGTGCCAGCAGCTTGGCGGCGGGGGGGCCAGATGAGCAGTTCTTC. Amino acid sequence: CASSLAAGGPDEQFF.

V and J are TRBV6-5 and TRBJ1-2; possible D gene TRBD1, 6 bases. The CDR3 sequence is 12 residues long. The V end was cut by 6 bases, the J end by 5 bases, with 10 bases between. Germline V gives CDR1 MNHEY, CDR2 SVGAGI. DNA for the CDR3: TGTGCCAGCAGGACTCAGGGGTATGGCTACACCTTC. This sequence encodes CASRTQGYGYTF.

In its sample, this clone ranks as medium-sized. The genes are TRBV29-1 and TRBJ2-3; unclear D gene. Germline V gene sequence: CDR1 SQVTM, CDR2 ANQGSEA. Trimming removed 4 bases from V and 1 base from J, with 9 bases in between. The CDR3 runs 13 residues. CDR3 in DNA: TGCAGCGTTGTGGGCGTAGGCACAGATACGCAGTATTTT. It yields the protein CSVVGVGTDTQYF.

The DNA for the CDR3 is TGTGCCAGCAGGAAGTTTTCCGGGACAGCGGGGGAGCTGTTTTTT. Translating it yields CASRKFSGTAGELFF. The V call is TRBV2, the J call TRBJ2-2; 7 nucleotides match TRBD1. Unmatched junction bases numbered 12, after V lost 6 bases and J lost 8 bases. Germline V gene sequence: CDR1 SNHLY, CDR2 FYNNEI. The CDR3 sequence is 15 residues long.

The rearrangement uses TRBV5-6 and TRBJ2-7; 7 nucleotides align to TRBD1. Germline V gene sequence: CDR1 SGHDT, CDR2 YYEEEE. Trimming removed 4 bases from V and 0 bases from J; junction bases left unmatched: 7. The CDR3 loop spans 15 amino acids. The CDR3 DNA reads TGTGCCAGCAGCCCCCCGACAGGGAGCTCCTACGAGCAGTACTTC. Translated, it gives CASSPPTGSSYEQYF.

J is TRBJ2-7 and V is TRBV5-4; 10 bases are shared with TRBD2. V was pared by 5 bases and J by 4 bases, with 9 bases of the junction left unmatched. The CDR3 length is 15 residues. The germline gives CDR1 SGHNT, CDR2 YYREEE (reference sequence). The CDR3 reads CASSWSAGGLYEQYF. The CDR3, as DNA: TGTGCCAGCAGTTGGTCAGCGGGGGGGTTATACGAGCAGTACTTC.